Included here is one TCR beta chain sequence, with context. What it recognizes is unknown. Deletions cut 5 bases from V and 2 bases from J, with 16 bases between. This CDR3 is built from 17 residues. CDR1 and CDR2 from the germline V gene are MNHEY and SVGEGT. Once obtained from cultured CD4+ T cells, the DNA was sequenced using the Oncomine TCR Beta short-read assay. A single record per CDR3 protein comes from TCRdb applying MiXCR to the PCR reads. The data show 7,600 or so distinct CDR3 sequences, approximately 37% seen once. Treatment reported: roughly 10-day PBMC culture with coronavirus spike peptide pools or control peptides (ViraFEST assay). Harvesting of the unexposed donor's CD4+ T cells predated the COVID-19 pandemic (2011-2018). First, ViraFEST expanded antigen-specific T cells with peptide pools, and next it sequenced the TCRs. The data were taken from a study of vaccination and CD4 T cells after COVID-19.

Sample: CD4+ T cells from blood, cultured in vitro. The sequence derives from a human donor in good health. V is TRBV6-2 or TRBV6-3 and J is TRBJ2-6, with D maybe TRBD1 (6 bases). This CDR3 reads CASSTTGFFAGANVLTF. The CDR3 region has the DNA TGTGCCAGCAGTACCACAGGGTTCTTTGCTGGGGCCAACGTCCTGACTTTC.